This passage covers 32 T cell receptor beta chains from one sample sequenced in a study of blood T cell repertoires in COVID-19. The assay was immunoSEQ multiplex PCR, and TCRdb's table has in-frame clones only and misses some. The data contain around 250,000 clones, 65% to 90% of them singletons. The sequenced sample consisted of peripheral blood. The receptors derive from a man aged 50 to 60 with active or convalescent COVID-19.

The chain employs TRBV4-1 and TRBJ2-4; 7 bases agree with TRBD2. This CDR3 region has 15 residues. With V trimmed by 3 bases and J by 6 bases, 8 bases remained unmatched. Germline V gene data show CDR1 as MGHRA and CDR2 as YSYEKL. The chain's CDR3 is CASSQESGTINIQYF. CDR3 sequence (DNA): TGCGCCAGCAGCCAGGAATCCGGGACTATAAACATTCAGTACTTC.

The chain couples TRBV19 to TRBJ2-1, with 12 bases fitting TRBD2. V was pared by 8 bases and J by 8 bases, with 7 bases of the junction left unmatched. CDR1 and CDR2 (germline): LNHDA, SQIVND (reference sequence). This CDR3 has 14 amino acids. The CDR3 DNA reads as TGTGCCAGTCAGCTAGCGGGAGGGCAGTATGAGCAGTTCTTC. Its protein is CASQLAGGQYEQFF.

The chain links TRBV30 to TRBJ1-4; D ambiguous. CDR3 size: 13 residues. The germline V and J ends were trimmed by 3 bases and 8 bases, with 13 bases remaining between them. CDR1 and CDR2 (germline): GTSNPN, SVGIG (reference sequence). CDR3 nucleotide sequence: TGTGCCTGGAGCGAGGGCGTGGAGGAAAAACTGTTTTTT. Translated, it gives CAWSEGVEEKLFF.

The chain recombines TRBV11-2 with TRBJ2-3, with TRBD2 matching 8 bases. J gave up 6 bases and V 2 bases, and 7 bases lay outside the gene matches. Looked up from germline, CDR1 is SGHAT and CDR2 is FQNNGV. CDR3 length: 15 residues. The CDR3 sequence: CASSLTLTGGDTQYF. CDR3 coding DNA: TGTGCCAGCAGCTTAACCCTTACGGGGGGGGATACGCAGTATTTT.

With regard to this clone: Distinct nucleotide sequences in the sample also encode this CDR3. The chain combines TRBV5-1 with TRBJ1-3; the D is unclear. Trimming took off 1 base at V and 2 bases at J, with 7 bases between the two ends. The CDR3 runs 14 residues. Germline V CDR1 and CDR2: SGHRS, YFSETQ. The CDR3 DNA reads as TGCGCCAGCAGCTTGTCCGGGGCTGGAAACACCATATATTTT. Translated, it gives CASSLSGAGNTIYF.

The CDR3 sequence: CASRSGLNTGELFF. The CDR3 region has the DNA TGTGCCAGCAGATCTGGACTAAACACCGGGGAGCTGTTTTTT. The chain carries TRBV6-5 and TRBJ2-2, with a possible D match to TRBD2 (6 bases). V lost 6 bases, J lost 2 bases, and 10 bases lay in between. CDR3 length: 14 amino acids. Per the germline V gene, CDR1 is MNHEY and CDR2 is SVGAGI.

The V call is TRBV30, the J call TRBJ2-5; tentatively, D is TRBD2 (5 bases). This CDR3 region has 12 residues. CDR1 and CDR2 (germline): GTSNPN, SVGIG (reference sequence). The V end lost 1 base, the J end lost 5 bases, and 8 bases lay between the germline ends. The DNA of the CDR3 is TGTGCCTGGAGTGGACCGGGGGAGACCCAGTACTTC. Translation: CAWSGPGETQYF.

The chain recombines TRBV6-5 with TRBJ2-7, with 9 positions matching TRBD2. Germline V gene lookup returns CDR1 MNHEY and CDR2 SVGAGI. The V and J ends lost 5 bases and 0 bases, in that order; junction bases with no gene match: 5. The CDR3 is 15 residues long. CDR3 sequence: CASSPSGRSSYEQYF. The CDR3 DNA is TGTGCCAGCAGTCCAAGCGGGAGGAGCTCCTACGAGCAGTACTTC.

CDR3 DNA: TGCAGTGCTCCCTCCCTTCAGGAGCAGTTCTTC. Translated: CSAPSLQEQFF. This chain links TRBV20-1 with TRBJ2-1, with D unresolved. The CDR3 loop spans 11 amino acids. Germline V gene data show CDR1 as DFQATT and CDR2 as SNEGSKA (reference sequence). V was clipped by 5 bases and J by 10 bases, with 12 bases between them.

This sequence joins TRBV30 and TRBJ1-6, with D perhaps TRBD1 (5 bases). Germline assignment: CDR1 GTSNPN and CDR2 SVGIG (reference sequence). CDR3 length: 16 amino acids. Trimming took 5 bases from V and 7 from J, leaving 21 bases between them. This CDR3 reads CAWQTFGAGLNSPLHF. The DNA of the CDR3 is TGTGCCTGGCAAACCTTTGGAGCAGGGTTGAATTCACCCCTCCACTTT.

This chain links TRBV27 with TRBJ2-7; D is unresolved. Looked up from germline, CDR1 is MNHEY and CDR2 is SMNVEV (reference sequence). This CDR3 is 13 amino acids long. Trimming left V 9 bases short and J 7 bases short, with 19 bases between. CDR3: CASTPADFREQYF. The DNA of the CDR3 is TGTGCCAGTACCCCGGCGGATTTTCGGGAGCAGTACTTC.

A remark on this clone: The same CDR3 arises from other DNA sequences in this sample as well. The chain recombines TRBV6-5 with TRBJ2-7, with D possibly TRBD2 on 5 matching bases. Germline V lookup: CDR1 MNHEY, CDR2 SVGAGI. V lost 4 bases to trimming and J lost 0 bases, with 7 bases between them. This CDR3 contains 13 residues. This chain's CDR3 is CASSLDFSYEQYF. The CDR3 bases are TGTGCCAGCAGTTTGGACTTCTCCTACGAGCAGTACTTC.

Details on this clone: Sequence at one end of the junction differs from germline and may be a read error. The chain couples TRBV12-3 or TRBV12-4 to TRBJ1-5; D not resolved. The CDR3 loop spans 13 amino acids. The DNA for the CDR3 is TGTGCCAGCAGCCCGACGGGTCCCTCGCACATCAATTTT. It is translated as CASSPTGPSHINF.

The chain joins TRBV9 to TRBJ1-3; D gene ambiguous. Trimming removed 0 bases from V and 0 bases from J, with 10 bases in between. CDR3 length: 16 residues. The germline CDR1 and CDR2 sequences are SGDLS and YYNGEE. The CDR3 here is CASSVVEKFSGNTIYF. The CDR3 DNA reads as TGTGCCAGCAGCGTAGTTGAGAAATTCTCTGGAAACACCATATATTTT. The whole variable domain, remainder taken from reference TRBV9 and TRBJ1-3, is DSGVTQTPKHLITATGQRVTLRCSPRSGDLSVYWYQQSLDQGLQFLIQYYNGEERAKGNILERFSAQQFPDLHSELNLSSLELGDSALYFCASSVVEKFSGNTIYFGEGSWLTVV.

In regard to this clone: The identical CDR3 is also encoded by other nucleotide sequences in the sample. The rearrangement links TRBV6-5 to TRBJ1-1; TRBD1 is a possible D gene (5 bases). V gave up 0 bases and J gave up 3 bases, with 5 bases separating them. In germline, CDR1 is MNHEY, CDR2 SVGAGI. This CDR3 region has 13 residues. CDR3: CASSYSRDTEAFF. The CDR3 DNA reads TGTGCCAGCAGTTACTCCAGGGACACTGAAGCTTTCTTT.

The chain recombines TRBV19 with TRBJ1-3; D perhaps matches TRBD1 (6 bases). The CDR3 is made up of 18 amino acids. V was pared by 2 bases and J by 0 bases, with 17 bases between. Germline V gene lookup returns CDR1 LNHDA and CDR2 SQIVND (reference sequence). This CDR3 reads CASSIRRGKELSGNTIYF. In DNA, the CDR3 is TGTGCCAGTAGTATACGAAGGGGGAAAGAGCTCTCTGGAAACACCATATATTTT.

CDR3 nucleotides: TGTGCCAGCAGCCCAACTGGTGAGGCCGGGGAGCTGTTTTTT. This codes for CASSPTGEAGELFF. The genes are TRBV3-1 (or the pseudogene TRBV3-2) and TRBJ2-2, with no clear D. V dropped 4 bases and J dropped 6 bases, with 12 bases sitting between them. CDR1 and CDR2 (germline): LGHDT, YNNKEL (reference sequence). The CDR3 is 14 residues long.

The rearrangement links TRBV5-4 to TRBJ2-5; 8 nucleotides agree with TRBD1. CDR1 is SGHNT and CDR2 is YYREEE in the germline V gene (reference sequence). This CDR3 contains 14 residues. The junction had 4 bases not matched to a gene; V was cut back by 2 bases and J by 4 bases. This CDR3 reads CASSLRTGTETQYF. For the CDR3, the DNA is TGTGCCAGCAGCTTAAGGACAGGGACAGAGACCCAGTACTTC.

The chain is built from TRBV3-1 (or the pseudogene TRBV3-2) and TRBJ2-2, with a tentative D call TRBD2 (5 bases). This CDR3 comprises 15 residues. V lost 4 bases to trimming and J lost 5 bases, with 14 bases between them. Germline CDR1 and CDR2: LGHDT and YNNKEL (reference sequence). As DNA, the CDR3 is TGTGCCAGCAGCCTGAGAGGAAGGGAGACCGGGGAGCTGTTTTTT. It translates to CASSLRGRETGELFF.

Comment on this clone: Mismatch with germline at one junction end may stem from a read error. The chain is built from TRBV5-3 and TRBJ2-1, with 14 bases that match TRBD2. TRBV5-3 is given ORF status, its function remaining uncertain. The CDR3 spans 20 residues. The CDR3 DNA reads as TGTGTCAGAAGCCACCCCCCGGGACTAGCGGGAGCACGCATGTACAATGAGCAGTTCTTC. Encoded protein: CVRSHPPGLAGARMYNEQFF.

J is TRBJ1-6 and V is TRBV6-5; tentative D call: TRBD1 (5 bases). The V gene's germline CDR1 is MNHEY and CDR2 SVGAGI. With 2 bases removed from V and 7 bases from J, the gap between germline ends came to 6 bases. CDR3 length equals 13 residues. DNA of the CDR3: TGTGCCAGCAGTTACGACAGAAATTCACCCCTCCACTTT. It is translated as CASSYDRNSPLHF.

The V and J genes are TRBV9 and TRBJ1-1; the match to TRBD1 covers 10 bases. The CDR3 totals 15 residues. CDR1 is SGDLS, CDR2 YYNGEE, per germline. V lost 3 bases to trimming and J lost 6 bases; unmatched junction nucleotides: 8. The DNA for the CDR3 is TGTGCCAGCAGCGGACAGGGGGCGGGTCCCTCTGAAGCTTTCTTT. Its translation: CASSGQGAGPSEAFF. Full variable domain (remainder filled in from reference TRBV9 and TRBJ1-1): DSGVTQTPKHLITATGQRVTLRCSPRSGDLSVYWYQQSLDQGLQFLIQYYNGEERAKGNILERFSAQQFPDLHSELNLSSLELGDSALYFCASSGQGAGPSEAFFGQGTRLTVV.

The chain joins TRBV2 to TRBJ1-1; 8 bases fit TRBD1. The CDR3 totals 15 residues. With 5 bases clipped from V and 11 bases from J, the junction kept 16 bases outside the gene matches. Germline loops: CDR1 SNHLY, CDR2 FYNNEI. CDR3 in amino acids: CASSPYSRGQGPAFF. CDR3 DNA: TGTGCCAGCAGTCCTTACTCCAGGGGGCAAGGCCCGGCTTTCTTT.

The chain uses TRBV18 and TRBJ2-3; 9 positions agree with TRBD2. The CDR3 runs to 15 residues. The germline V gene has CDR1 KGHSH and CDR2 LQKENI. J lost 0 bases, V lost 2 bases, and 0 bases had no gene match. The CDR3 nucleotides are TGTGCCAGCTCACCAACTAGCGGGAGCACAGATACGCAGTATTTT. It yields the protein CASSPTSGSTDTQYF.

On this clone: One end of the junction does not line up with germline, which may come from a read error. The chain links TRBV19 to TRBJ1-5; 8 bases fit TRBD1. Germline V gene sequence: CDR1 LNHDA, CDR2 SQIVND (reference sequence). This CDR3 has 11 amino acids. CDR3 in DNA: TGTGCCAGTAGCTCTCACAGGGGGGTTAATTTT. This translates into CASSSHRGVNF.

This chain connects TRBV9 to TRBJ2-5; D uncertain. The CDR3 length is 15 residues. Germline lookup yields CDR1 SGDLS and CDR2 YYNGEE. V shed 4 bases and J shed 5 bases, with 18 bases lying between them. The CDR3 region is CASSLQARIMETQYF. CDR3 in DNA: TGTGCCAGCAGCCTCCAGGCCCGCATAATGGAGACCCAGTACTTC. Filled out from reference TRBV9 and TRBJ2-5, the complete variable domain reads DSGVTQTPKHLITATGQRVTLRCSPRSGDLSVYWYQQSLDQGLQFLIQYYNGEERAKGNILERFSAQQFPDLHSELNLSSLELGDSALYFCASSLQARIMETQYFGPGTRLLVL.

The chain combines TRBV14 with TRBJ2-2; a possible D gene is TRBD1 (6 bases). This CDR3 contains 15 residues. Trimming pared 6 bases from V and 0 bases from J, leaving 11 bases between. Germline V gene data show CDR1 as SGHDN and CDR2 as FVKESK. CDR3 residues: CASSMGAPNTGELFF. The CDR3 DNA is TGTGCCAGCAGTATGGGGGCTCCGAACACCGGGGAGCTGTTTTTT.

CDR3 in DNA: TGTGCCAGCAGTGACTCCAGGGGAGCAGATACGCAGTATTTT. It specifies CASSDSRGADTQYF. V gene TRBV6-4 combines with J gene TRBJ2-3, with a tentative D call TRBD1 (6 bases). Trimming removed 0 bases from V and 4 bases from J, with 8 bases in between. This CDR3 comprises 14 residues. Germline assignment: CDR1 MRHNA and CDR2 SNTAGT.

V and J are TRBV9 and TRBJ1-5; no clear D. Trimming took off 4 bases at V and 7 bases at J, with 15 bases between the two ends. The CDR3 has 14 amino acids. Germline V gene lookup returns CDR1 SGDLS and CDR2 YYNGEE. CDR3 in DNA: TGTGCCAGCAGCTCTTCCGGCGGGCCCCAGCCCCAGCATTTT. As protein: CASSSSGGPQPQHF.

The chain links TRBV29-1 to TRBJ2-2, with TRBD2 matching 7 bases. After removal of 1 base from V and 3 bases from J, the junction contained 5 bases not matched to a gene. Per germline, CDR1 SQVTM and CDR2 ANQGSEA. The CDR3 is 15 residues long. CDR3 sequence: CSVEVLAGDTGELFF. DNA of the CDR3: TGCAGCGTTGAAGTCCTGGCGGGGGACACCGGGGAGCTGTTTTTT.

The rearrangement uses TRBV2 and TRBJ1-3; D is undetermined. Germline V gives CDR1 SNHLY, CDR2 FYNNEI. Trimming cost V 8 bases and J 7 bases, with 18 bases left between them. The CDR3 contains 14 residues. The DNA of the CDR3 is TGTGCCAGCGGAATAAGGAGGGAAGGGAACACCATATATTTT. Its translation is CASGIRREGNTIYF.

The chain couples TRBV7-2 to TRBJ2-7, with D maybe TRBD2 (5 bases). CDR3 length equals 14 residues. The V end was cut by 0 bases, the J end by 8 bases, with 14 bases between. Germline loops: CDR1 SGHTA, CDR2 FQGNSA. DNA of the CDR3: TGTGCCAGCAGCTTAGCGAGGACTCCGTCTAAGCAGTACTTC. Translating gives CASSLARTPSKQYF.